A single sample is the source of the 20 T cell receptor beta chains below, sequenced in a study of molecular identifiers for immune sequencing clone quantification. TCRdb analysed the PCR reads with MiXCR anew, one entry per CDR3 protein. The sample has some 66,000 distinct CDR3 sequences, 15% to 20% seen once. Sequencing was carried out using naive CD8+ T cells from blood, with Jurkat cell RNA spiked in. As to subset: FACS-sorted CD8+CD4-CCR7+CD45RA+ naive T cells. The receptor source for this set is a human donor in good health. Some libraries in this study had Jurkat cell RNA spiked in.

There are many counts of this clonotype. The chain couples TRBV11-2 to TRBJ2-1; D is ambiguous. CDR1 and CDR2 (germline): SGHAT, FQNNGV. CDR3 length equals 11 residues. The V end lost 2 bases, the J end lost 8 bases, and 4 bases lay between the germline ends. The CDR3 protein is CASSLTDEQFF. DNA for the CDR3: TGTGCCAGCAGCTTAACGGATGAGCAGTTCTTC.

Worth noting for this clonotype: This may stem from a read error, because a much larger clone lies one nucleotide away. The chain combines TRBV13 with TRBJ2-7; 12 bases are a match to TRBD2. The CDR3 consists of 15 residues. CDR1 and CDR2 from the germline V gene are PRHDT and FYEKMQ (reference sequence). CDR3 region: CASSNLAGGGWELYF. CDR3 nucleotides: TGTGCCAGCAGCAACCTAGCGGGAGGGGGGTGGGAGCTGTACTTC.

This clonotype was counted ten times or more. V and J are TRBV27 and TRBJ1-5; no clear D gene. The CDR3 length is 13 residues. V shed 8 bases and J shed 5 bases, with 13 bases lying between them. Germline loops: CDR1 MNHEY, CDR2 SMNVEV (reference sequence). The CDR3 region is CASGIRYDQPQHF. The CDR3 bases are TGTGCCAGCGGAATCAGGTACGATCAGCCCCAGCATTTT.

In this sample, this clonotype turned up many times. The chain couples TRBV7-9 to TRBJ1-1, with no clear D. CDR1 and CDR2 from the germline V gene are SEHNR and FQNEAQ (reference sequence). Trimming removed 5 bases from V and 2 bases from J, with 12 bases in between. The CDR3 length is 14 residues. CDR3 sequence reads: CASSARIANTEAFF. In nucleotides, the CDR3 is TGTGCCAGCAGCGCCCGGATAGCAAACACTGAAGCTTTCTTT.

This clonotype was observed at least ten times. The chain is built from TRBV19 and TRBJ1-1; D is perhaps TRBD1 (6 bases). V lost 5 bases to trimming and J lost 4 bases, with 11 bases between them. CDR1 and CDR2 (germline): LNHDA, SQIVND (reference sequence). The CDR3 loop spans 13 amino acids. CDR3 region: CASSPGVGTEAFF. CDR3 bases: TGTGCCAGTAGTCCAGGGGTGGGCACTGAAGCTTTCTTT.

This clonotype was counted at least ten times. The chain joins TRBV27 to TRBJ1-6; no clear D gene. Between the trimmed V and J ends, which lost 3 bases and 8 bases, there was a span of 11 bases. CDR1 and CDR2 from the germline V gene are MNHEY and SMNVEV (reference sequence). There are 14 residues in the CDR3. The DNA of the CDR3 is TGTGCCAGCAGTTTGTGGGGTGGCGATTCACCCCTCCACTTT. Translated: CASSLWGGDSPLHF.

The chain uses TRBV28 and TRBJ2-7, with TRBD2 matching over 11 bases. The CDR3 runs to 18 residues. From germline, CDR1 is MDHEN and CDR2 SYDVKM. V trimming: 5 bases; J trimming: 1 base; junction bases outside the gene matches: 13. CDR3 sequence reads: CASSPRTAGTSGSYEQYF. CDR3 DNA sequence: TGTGCCAGCAGTCCTCGGACAGCTGGGACTAGCGGATCCTACGAGCAGTACTTC.

With regard to this clonotype: This may stem from a read error, because a much larger clone lies one nucleotide away. The chain carries TRBV7-2 and TRBJ2-4, with 9 bases identical to TRBD2. CDR1 SGHTA and CDR2 FQGNSA come from the germline V gene. V dropped 4 bases and J dropped 2; count of bases not matched to a gene: 6. The CDR3 extends over 16 amino acids. The CDR3 nucleotides are TGTGCCAGCAGCTCACCTAGCGGGGTAACCAAAAACATTCAGTACTTC. The encoded protein is CASSSPSGVTKNIQYF.

This clonotype was counted at least ten times. The chain links TRBV11-1 to TRBJ2-7, with D possibly TRBD2 on 7 matching bases. The V gene lost 2 bases and the J gene lost 2 bases, with 10 bases spanning the gap. This CDR3 has 14 amino acids. Germline CDR1 is SGHAT and CDR2 is FQDESV (reference sequence). The CDR3: CASSLWGGPYEQYF. The CDR3 DNA follows: TGTGCCAGCAGCTTATGGGGGGGGCCCTACGAGCAGTACTTC.

This clonotype was seen a single time. This may be a read error, as it is one base from a much larger clone. The V gene is TRBV11-2, the J gene TRBJ2-7; 7 positions agree with TRBD1. The CDR3 is made up of 14 amino acids. Germline assignment: CDR1 SGHAT and CDR2 FQNNGV. CDR3 residues: CASTLGGYPYEQYF. In DNA, the CDR3 is TGTGCCAGCACCTTAGGGGGCTACCCCTACGAGCAGTACTTC. The whole variable domain, filled in from reference TRBV11-2 and TRBJ2-7, reads EAGVAQSPRYKIIEKRQSVAFWCNPISGHATLYWYQQILGQGPKLLIQFQNNGVVDDSQLPKDRFSAERLKGVDSTLKIQPAKLEDSAVYLCASTLGGYPYEQYFGPGTRLTVT.

This clonotype has ten or more counts. The V and J genes are TRBV19 and TRBJ1-5, with TRBD1 as a possible D gene (6 bases). The CDR3 loop spans 15 amino acids. The V end was cut by 3 bases, the J end by 1 base, with 10 bases between. Germline V gene sequence: CDR1 LNHDA, CDR2 SQIVND (reference sequence). The CDR3 sequence: CASSIGGGSNQPQHF. The CDR3 DNA is TGTGCCAGTAGTATCGGAGGGGGGAGCAATCAGCCCCAGCATTTT. Using reference TRBV19 and TRBJ1-5 for the parts outside the CDR3, the full variable domain is DGGITQSPKYLFRKEGQNVTLSCEQNLNHDAMYWYRQDPGQGLRLIYYSQIVNDFQKGDIAEGYSVSREKKESFPLTVTSAQKNPTAFYLCASSIGGGSNQPQHFGDGTRLSIL.

In its sample, this clonotype was seen many times. The CDR3: CASSTGGRPYEQYF. The CDR3 coding sequence is TGTGCCAGCAGTACTGGGGGCAGGCCCTACGAGCAGTACTTC. The chain joins TRBV7-9 to TRBJ2-7, with TRBD1 as a possible D gene (6 bases). CDR1 SEHNR and CDR2 FQNEAQ come from the germline V gene (reference sequence). The germline V and J ends were trimmed by 6 bases and 2 bases, with 14 bases remaining between them. The CDR3 is made up of 14 amino acids.

The chain carries TRBV12-3 or TRBV12-4 and TRBJ1-1; D is undetermined. This CDR3 has 11 residues. V dropped 2 bases and J dropped 7 bases, with 5 bases sitting between them. CDR3 loop: CASSLWGEAFF. Here the CDR3 DNA reads TGTGCCAGCAGTTTATGGGGTGAAGCTTTCTTT.

This clonotype was counted many times. This chain joins TRBV27 and TRBJ2-3; D possibly corresponds to TRBD1 (5 bases). V was trimmed by 4 bases and J by 0 bases, leaving 5 bases between them. The CDR3 has 13 amino acids. Per germline, CDR1 MNHEY and CDR2 SMNVEV (reference sequence). Here the CDR3 reads CASSSGSTDTQYF. CDR3 nucleotides: TGTGCCAGCAGTTCAGGGAGCACAGATACGCAGTATTTT.

This clonotype was seen repeatedly, ten times or more. The chain links TRBV11-3 to TRBJ2-1; D might be TRBD1 or TRBD2, each matching 5 bases. V was cut by 3 bases and J by 8 bases, with 23 bases left in between. The CDR3 length is 17 residues. Germline CDR1 is SGHNT and CDR2 is YENEEA. This CDR3 is CASSLAETRDAGDEQFF. The DNA for the CDR3 is TGTGCCAGCAGCTTGGCCGAAACGAGGGACGCTGGGGATGAGCAGTTCTTC. The full variable domain, with the rest looked up from reference TRBV11-3 and TRBJ2-1, is EAGVVQSPRYKIIEKKQPVAFWCNPISGHNTLYWYLQNLGQGPELLIRYENEEAVDDSQLPKDRFSAERLKGVDSTLKIQPAELGDSAVYLCASSLAETRDAGDEQFFGPGTRLTVL.

The chain recombines TRBV3-1 with TRBJ2-1; the match to TRBD2 covers 8 bases. J gave up 9 bases and V 1 base, and 11 bases lay outside the gene matches. Germline CDR1 LGHDT, CDR2 YNNKEL (reference sequence). This CDR3 contains 16 residues. The CDR3 loop reads CASSQGSGRASSEQFF. The CDR3 DNA is TGTGCCAGCAGCCAAGGATCCGGGAGGGCCTCTAGTGAGCAGTTCTTC.

Note on this clonotype: It may be a read error: a sequence one base away is much more abundant. The rearrangement uses TRBV6-1 and TRBJ2-7, with TRBD2 as a possible D gene (6 bases). Germline V gives CDR1 MNHNS, CDR2 SASEGT. Trimming took off 3 bases at V and 3 bases at J, with 9 bases between the two ends. The CDR3 has 13 amino acids. CDR3 nucleotides: TGTGCCAGCAGTGACGGGACTTTCTACGAGCAGTACTTC. Translating it yields CASSDGTFYEQYF.

This clonotype was counted many times. V is TRBV25-1 and J is TRBJ1-2, with TRBD1 as a possible D gene (5 bases). The CDR3 is 13 residues long. Germline loops: CDR1 MGHDK, CDR2 SYGVNS. The V end was cut by 0 bases, the J end by 8 bases, with 10 bases between. Written as DNA, the CDR3 is TGTGCCAGCAGTGAATACGGACAACAGGGCTACACCTTC. Amino acid sequence: CASSEYGQQGYTF.

The sample holds a few counts of this clonotype. This may be a read error, as it is one base from a much larger clone. The chain links TRBV7-8 to TRBJ2-2; TRBD2 might be the D (6 bases). Per germline, CDR1 SGHVS and CDR2 FQNEAQ. CDR3 size: 17 residues. CDR3 sequence reads: CASSLGLWAENTGGLFF. The CDR3 coding sequence is TGTGCCAGCAGCTTAGGGCTTTGGGCGGAGAACACCGGGGGGCTGTTTTTT.

This clonotype appeared many times. The chain carries TRBV28 and TRBJ2-7, with TRBD1 matching over 9 bases. Germline V lookup: CDR1 MDHEN, CDR2 SYDVKM. CDR3 length: 15 residues. CDR3 in amino acids: CSARRGTGSSYEQYF. CDR3 coding DNA: TGTTCAGCGCGTAGAGGGACAGGGTCTTCCTACGAGCAGTACTTC.